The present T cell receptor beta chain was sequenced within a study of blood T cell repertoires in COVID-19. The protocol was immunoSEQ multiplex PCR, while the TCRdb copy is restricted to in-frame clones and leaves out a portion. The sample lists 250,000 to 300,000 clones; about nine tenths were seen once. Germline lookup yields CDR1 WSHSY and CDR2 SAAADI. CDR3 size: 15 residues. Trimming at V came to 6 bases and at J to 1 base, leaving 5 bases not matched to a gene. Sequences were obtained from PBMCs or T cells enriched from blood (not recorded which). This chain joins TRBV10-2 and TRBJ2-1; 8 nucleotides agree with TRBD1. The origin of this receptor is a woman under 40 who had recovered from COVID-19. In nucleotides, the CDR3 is TGCGCCAGCAGGCCGGACAGGGATTCCTACAATGAGCAGTTCTTC. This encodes CASRPDRDSYNEQFF.